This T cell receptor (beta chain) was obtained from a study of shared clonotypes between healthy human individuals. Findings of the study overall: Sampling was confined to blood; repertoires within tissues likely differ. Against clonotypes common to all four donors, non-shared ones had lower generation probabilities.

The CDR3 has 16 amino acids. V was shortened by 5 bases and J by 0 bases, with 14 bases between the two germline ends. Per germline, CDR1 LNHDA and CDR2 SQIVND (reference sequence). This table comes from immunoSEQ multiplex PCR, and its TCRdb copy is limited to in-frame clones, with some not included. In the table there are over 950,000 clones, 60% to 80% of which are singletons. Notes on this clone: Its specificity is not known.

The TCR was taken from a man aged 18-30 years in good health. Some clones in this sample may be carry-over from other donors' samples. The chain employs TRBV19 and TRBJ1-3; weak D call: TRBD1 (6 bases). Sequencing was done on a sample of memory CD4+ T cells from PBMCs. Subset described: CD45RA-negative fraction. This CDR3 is CASSAGTPISGNTIYF. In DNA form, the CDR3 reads TGTGCCAGTAGTGCCGGGACACCGATCTCTGGAAACACCATATATTTT. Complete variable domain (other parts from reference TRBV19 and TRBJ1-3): DGGITQSPKYLFRKEGQNVTLSCEQNLNHDAMYWYRQDPGQGLRLIYYSQIVNDFQKGDIAEGYSVSREKKESFPLTVTSAQKNPTAFYLCASSAGTPISGNTIYFGEGSWLTVV.